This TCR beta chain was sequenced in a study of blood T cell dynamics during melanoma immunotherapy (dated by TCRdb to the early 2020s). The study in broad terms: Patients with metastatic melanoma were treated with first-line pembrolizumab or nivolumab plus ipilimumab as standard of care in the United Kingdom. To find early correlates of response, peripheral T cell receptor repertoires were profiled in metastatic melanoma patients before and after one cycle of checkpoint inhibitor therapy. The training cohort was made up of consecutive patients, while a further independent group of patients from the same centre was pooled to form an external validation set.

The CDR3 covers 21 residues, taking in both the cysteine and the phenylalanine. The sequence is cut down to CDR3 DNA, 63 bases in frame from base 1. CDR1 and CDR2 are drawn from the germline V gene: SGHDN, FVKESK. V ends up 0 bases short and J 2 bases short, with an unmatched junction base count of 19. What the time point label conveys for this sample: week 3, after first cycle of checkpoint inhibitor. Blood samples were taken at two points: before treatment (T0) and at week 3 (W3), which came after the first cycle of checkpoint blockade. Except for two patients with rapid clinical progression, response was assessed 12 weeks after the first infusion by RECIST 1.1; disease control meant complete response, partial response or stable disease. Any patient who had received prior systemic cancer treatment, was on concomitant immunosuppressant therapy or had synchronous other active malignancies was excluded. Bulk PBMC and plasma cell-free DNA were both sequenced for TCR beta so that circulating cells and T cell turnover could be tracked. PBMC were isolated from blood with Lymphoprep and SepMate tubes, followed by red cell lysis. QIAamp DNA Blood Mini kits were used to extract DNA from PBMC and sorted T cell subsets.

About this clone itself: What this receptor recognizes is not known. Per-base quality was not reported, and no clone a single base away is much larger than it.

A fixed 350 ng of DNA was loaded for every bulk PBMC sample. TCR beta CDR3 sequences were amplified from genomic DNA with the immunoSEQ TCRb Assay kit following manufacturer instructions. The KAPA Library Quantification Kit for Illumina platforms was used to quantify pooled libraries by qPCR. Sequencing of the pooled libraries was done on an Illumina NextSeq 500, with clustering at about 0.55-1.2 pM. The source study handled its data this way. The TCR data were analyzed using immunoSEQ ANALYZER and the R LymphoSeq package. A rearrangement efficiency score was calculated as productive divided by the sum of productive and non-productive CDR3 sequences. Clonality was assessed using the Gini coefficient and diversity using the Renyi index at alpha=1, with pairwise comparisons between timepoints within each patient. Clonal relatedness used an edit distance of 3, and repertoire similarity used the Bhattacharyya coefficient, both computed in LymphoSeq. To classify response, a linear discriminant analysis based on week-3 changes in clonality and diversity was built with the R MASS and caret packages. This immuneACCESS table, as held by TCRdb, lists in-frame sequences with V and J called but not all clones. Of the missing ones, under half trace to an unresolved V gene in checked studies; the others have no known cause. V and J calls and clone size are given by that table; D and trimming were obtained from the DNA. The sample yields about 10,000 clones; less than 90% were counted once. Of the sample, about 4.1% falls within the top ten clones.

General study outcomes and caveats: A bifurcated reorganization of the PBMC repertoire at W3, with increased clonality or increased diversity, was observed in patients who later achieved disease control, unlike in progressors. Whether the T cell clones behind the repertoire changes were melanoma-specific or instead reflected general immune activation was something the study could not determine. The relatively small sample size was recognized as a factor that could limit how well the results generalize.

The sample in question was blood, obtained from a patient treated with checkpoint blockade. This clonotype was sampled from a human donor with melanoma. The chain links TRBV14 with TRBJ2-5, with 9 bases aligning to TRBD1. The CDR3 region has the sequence CASSQDGAKQGAFYGQETQYF. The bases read TGTGCCAGCAGCCAAGATGGGGCCAAACAGGGGGCTTTCTATGGGCAAGAGACCCAGTACTTC.